A selection of T cell receptor beta chains follows, all from one sample in a study of shared clonotypes between healthy human individuals. The data were produced by immunoSEQ multiplex PCR, yet TCRdb's version contains in-frame clones alone and is incomplete. The sample holds a few million clones, roughly 92% seen once. Sequencing was performed on naive CD4+ T cells from PBMCs. All receptors come from a man younger than 35 in good health. Some clones in this sample may be carry-over from other donors' samples. CDR3s include the opening cysteine and the closing phenylalanine or tryptophan. The D gene is left open where the match is weak. Not every row has a clone size; where given, it reads once, few, many or a size class.

v_call	clone_size	j_call	d_call	cdr3_aa	cdr3_nt
TRBV7-3	NA	TRBJ2-7	NA	CASRRNSFLPYEQYF	TGTGCCAGCAGGCGTAACAGTTTCCTCCCCTACGAGCAGTACTTC
TRBV7-2	NA	TRBJ2-3	NA	CASSPSSGSMTDTQYF	TGTGCCAGCAGCCCGAGTAGCGGAAGTATGACAGATACGCAGTATTTT
TRBV7-3	NA	TRBJ2-6	NA	CASSFGGSGANVLTF	TGTGCCAGCAGCTTCGGGGGCTCTGGGGCCAACGTCCTGACTTTC
TRBV7-8	NA	TRBJ2-3	NA	CASSLAVDTQYF	TGTGCCAGCAGCTTAGCTGTAGATACGCAGTATTTT
TRBV7-2	NA	TRBJ2-1	TRBD2	CASSVTSGAYNEQFF	TGTGCCAGCAGCGTAACTAGCGGAGCCTACAATGAGCAGTTCTTC
TRBV5-1	NA	TRBJ2-7	NA	CASSLMSEQYF	TGCGCCAGCAGCTTGATGAGCGAGCAGTACTTC
TRBV5-1	NA	TRBJ1-1	NA	CASSSEGRYTEAFF	TGCGCCAGCAGCTCGGAAGGACGTTACACTGAAGCTTTCTTT
TRBV4-1	NA	TRBJ2-7	NA	CASSQVLHRDHEQYF	TGCGCCAGCAGCCAAGTTCTTCACAGGGACCACGAGCAGTACTTC
TRBV5-1	NA	TRBJ2-7	TRBD1	CASSRPSQGAGGEQYF	TGCGCCAGCAGTCGACCCTCACAGGGGGCTGGCGGCGAGCAGTACTTC
TRBV6-6	NA	TRBJ2-5	NA	CASSPPGVGEETQYF	TGTGCCAGCAGCCCCCCCGGGGTGGGTGAAGAGACCCAGTACTTC
TRBV25-1	NA	TRBJ2-7	NA	CASSESRGGTHWEQYF	TGTGCCAGCAGTGAATCAAGGGGCGGGACCCACTGGGAGCAGTACTTC
TRBV5-1	once	TRBJ2-2	NA	CASSLNWGRNTGELFF	TGCGCCAGCAGCTTGAACTGGGGGCGGAACACCGGGGAGCTGTTTTTT
TRBV29-1	NA	TRBJ2-7	TRBD1	CSVGRDSVIYEQYF	TGCAGCGTAGGCCGGGACAGCGTAATCTACGAGCAGTACTTC
TRBV19	NA	TRBJ2-7	TRBD1	CASTSRDRAYEQYF	TGTGCCAGTACCTCCCGGGACAGGGCTTACGAGCAGTACTTC
TRBV29-1	once	TRBJ2-7	NA	CSVSGRGKGRFEQYF	TGCAGCGTCTCCGGGCGGGGCAAGGGACGGTTCGAGCAGTACTTC
TRBV5-1	NA	TRBJ2-3	TRBD2	CASSLAALAATDTQYF	TGCGCCAGCAGCTTGGCAGCCCTAGCGGCCACAGATACGCAGTATTTT
TRBV7-2	NA	TRBJ2-2	TRBD1	CASSLVGTGRTGELFF	TGTGCCAGCAGCTTAGTTGGGACAGGGAGGACCGGGGAGCTGTTTTTT
TRBV7-9	NA	TRBJ2-5	NA	CASSLKGTLRMETQYF	TGTGCCAGCAGCTTGAAAGGGACTCTCCGAATGGAGACCCAGTACTTC
TRBV7-2	once	TRBJ1-1	NA	CASSLEGRGTEAFF	TGTGCCAGCAGCTTAGAGGGCAGGGGAACTGAAGCTTTCTTT
TRBV5-4	NA	TRBJ1-2	NA	CASSSGTGASYGYTF	TGTGCCAGCAGCTCCGGGACGGGGGCTTCCTATGGCTACACCTTC
TRBV6-4	NA	TRBJ2-2	TRBD2	CASGGGLAGRTGELFF	TGTGCCAGTGGGGGTGGGCTAGCGGGACGCACCGGGGAGCTGTTTTTT
TRBV7-8	once	TRBJ1-2	NA	CASSPGTIVGYTF	TGTGCCAGCAGCCCCGGGACTATTGTTGGCTACACCTTC
TRBV5-4	NA	TRBJ2-7	NA	CASSSGTLGLYEQYF	TGTGCCAGCAGCTCGGGAACATTGGGTCTCTACGAGCAGTACTTC
TRBV29-1	NA	TRBJ1-2	NA	CSVRDGGYGYTF	TGCAGCGTTCGGGACGGGGGGTATGGCTACACCTTC
TRBV11-2	NA	TRBJ1-2	TRBD1	CASSSTTGGVDGYTF	TGTGCCAGCAGCTCCACGACAGGGGGGGTGGATGGCTACACCTTC
TRBV29-1	NA	TRBJ1-1	NA	CSGLRGNTEAFF	TGCAGCGGGCTCCGGGGGAACACTGAAGCTTTCTTT
TRBV2	NA	TRBJ2-3	NA	CAKTWSTDTQYF	TGTGCCAAGACATGGAGCACAGATACGCAGTATTTT
TRBV27	NA	TRBJ2-4	NA	CASRPQGRNIQYF	TGTGCCAGCAGACCTCAGGGTAGAAACATTCAGTACTTC
TRBV4-2	NA	TRBJ2-7	TRBD2	CASSPGPVAGHYEQYF	TGTGCCAGCAGCCCCGGTCCCGTAGCGGGACACTACGAGCAGTACTTC
TRBV5-1	NA	TRBJ2-3	TRBD1	CASSEPGQGALTQYF	TGCGCCAGCAGCGAGCCGGGACAGGGGGCGCTTACGCAGTATTTT
TRBV2	NA	TRBJ1-2	NA	CASSALWTAGNYGYTF	TGTGCCAGCAGTGCCCTCTGGACGGCTGGGAACTATGGCTACACCTTC
TRBV6-5	NA	TRBJ1-2	TRBD1	CASSYQDRGGYTF	TGTGCCAGCAGTTACCAGGACAGGGGAGGCTACACCTTC
TRBV4-1	NA	TRBJ1-5	NA	CASSQVGGVFNQPQHF	TGCGCCAGCAGCCAGGTGGGGGGGGTGTTCAATCAGCCCCAGCATTTT
TRBV7-9	NA	TRBJ2-3	NA	CASSLDRVGDTQYF	TGTGCCAGCAGCTTAGACAGAGTTGGTGATACGCAGTATTTT
TRBV9	NA	TRBJ1-2	NA	CASSVDWGDYGYTF	TGTGCCAGCAGCGTCGATTGGGGGGATTATGGCTACACCTTC
TRBV14	NA	TRBJ2-1	TRBD2	CASSQENGRAKFF	TGTGCCAGCAGCCAAGAGAACGGGAGGGCAAAGTTCTTC
TRBV7-8	NA	TRBJ1-1	NA	CASSLESEAFF	TGTGCCAGCAGCTTAGAGTCTGAAGCTTTCTTT
TRBV9	NA	TRBJ2-2	NA	CASSPEPQQRGGTGELFF	TGTGCCAGCAGCCCTGAGCCCCAGCAAAGAGGTGGCACCGGGGAGCTGTTTTTT
TRBV7-9	NA	TRBJ2-6	TRBD1	CASSSAPGSGGNVLTF	TGTGCCAGCAGCTCCGCCCCGGGGTCAGGGGGCAACGTCCTGACTTTC
TRBV12-5	NA	TRBJ1-5	NA	CASARGQGPQHF	TGTGCTAGTGCTCGGGGCCAGGGGCCCCAGCATTTT
TRBV5-1	NA	TRBJ1-2	NA	CASSSEGTTSYTF	TGCGCCAGCAGCTCAGAGGGGACAACAAGCTACACCTTC
TRBV2	NA	TRBJ2-6	NA	CASSGVSGANVLTF	TGTGCCAGCTCAGGGGTCTCTGGGGCCAACGTCCTGACTTTC
TRBV28	NA	TRBJ2-7	NA	CASSSTGRGYEQYF	TGTGCCAGCAGTTCGACAGGGAGGGGGTACGAGCAGTACTTC
TRBV27	NA	TRBJ2-1	NA	CASGLSARGLYNEQFF	TGTGCCAGCGGTTTATCAGCCAGGGGCCTATACAATGAGCAGTTCTTC
TRBV28	NA	TRBJ1-2	NA	CASSLGNYGYTF	TGTGCCAGCAGTTTAGGGAACTATGGCTACACCTTC
TRBV6-5	NA	TRBJ1-2	NA	CASRRGPLLEAGYTF	TGTGCCAGCAGGCGGGGCCCGCTGCTAGAAGCGGGCTACACCTTC
TRBV2	NA	TRBJ2-1	TRBD2	CASSGRKAGVKEQFF	TGTGCCAGCAGTGGGAGAAAAGCGGGGGTAAAAGAGCAGTTCTTC
TRBV6-5	once	TRBJ1-2	NA	CASSYSGGRNYGYTF	TGTGCCAGCAGTTACTCCGGGGGACGGAACTATGGCTACACCTTC
TRBV18	NA	TRBJ1-5	TRBD1	CASSPRQGTDQPQHF	TGTGCCAGCTCACCACGACAGGGTACGGATCAGCCCCAGCATTTT
TRBV5-4	NA	TRBJ1-2	TRBD1	CASSPPLIRDRVGYTF	TGTGCCAGCAGCCCTCCCTTAATACGGGACAGGGTCGGATACACCTTC